This T cell receptor beta chain was obtained from a study of control samples from healthy donors and cancer patients. Germline V gives CDR1 DFQATT, CDR2 SNEGSKA (reference sequence). With 3 bases removed from V and 6 bases from J, the gap between germline ends came to 13 bases. This CDR3 is 13 amino acids long. TCRdb's table, derived via immunoSEQ multiplex PCR, lists solely in-frame clones and lacks some. This sample has 350,000 to 450,000 clones; 80% to 95% occur once, and the top ten carry 5.5% to 7.5%. This chain links TRBV20-1 with TRBJ2-3, with D perhaps matching TRBD1 or TRBD2 (5 bases each). Sequenced material: PBMCs. This clonotype was sampled from a man aged 35 to 55 with head and neck cancer. The CDR3 protein is CSASRGTQDTQYF. DNA for the CDR3: TGCAGTGCTAGTAGAGGGACGCAGGATACGCAGTATTTT.